Listed here are 4 T cell receptor beta chains from one sample, sequenced in a study of blood T cell repertoires in COVID-19. TCRdb's table, derived via immunoSEQ multiplex PCR, lists solely in-frame clones and lacks some. The sample holds around 99,000 clones, about four fifths seen once. Sequencing was performed on peripheral blood. The receptors come from a woman over 75 with active or convalescent COVID-19.

This rearrangement joins TRBV18 to TRBJ1-4; D is possibly TRBD1 (5 bases). CDR3 length equals 14 residues. The ends were cut back, 3 bases at V and 2 bases at J, with 7 bases in the middle. The germline gives CDR1 KGHSH, CDR2 LQKENI. The CDR3 loop is CASSPAGTNEKLFF. The CDR3 DNA sequence: TGTGCCAGCTCACCGGCAGGGACTAATGAAAAACTGTTTTTT.

The genes are TRBV19 and TRBJ2-7; D remains unclear. This CDR3 has 13 amino acids. Trimming removed 7 bases from V and 2 bases from J, with 12 bases in between. The germline V gene has CDR1 LNHDA and CDR2 SQIVND (reference sequence). CDR3 in amino acids: CASISGRAYEQYF. In DNA, the CDR3 is TGTGCCAGTATCTCTGGGCGAGCCTACGAGCAGTACTTC.

This chain joins TRBV2 and TRBJ1-2; 8 bases are shared with TRBD1. The ends lost 5 bases at V and 4 bases at J; junction bases unmatched: 9. Germline V gives CDR1 SNHLY, CDR2 FYNNEI. CDR3 length: 15 amino acids. CDR3 protein: CASSSDRAAFYGYTF. The CDR3 nucleotides read TGTGCCAGCAGTTCGGACAGGGCTGCCTTCTATGGCTACACCTTC.

The V call is TRBV18, the J call TRBJ1-2; D is possibly TRBD1 (5 bases). This CDR3 spans 15 amino acids. The germline gives CDR1 KGHSH, CDR2 LQKENI. Trimming took off 2 bases at V and 3 bases at J, with 13 bases between the two ends. The CDR3 here is CASSPGAGLDYGYTF. The CDR3 nucleotides read TGTGCCAGCTCACCAGGGGCAGGGCTTGACTATGGCTACACCTTC. Full variable domain (remainder filled in from reference TRBV18 and TRBJ1-2): NAGVMQNPRHLVRRRGQEARLRCSPMKGHSHVYWYRQLPEEGLKFMVYLQKENIIDESGMPKERFSAEFPKEGPSILRIQQVVRGDSAAYFCASSPGAGLDYGYTFGSGTRLTVV.